Listed here are 5 T cell receptor beta chains from one sample, sequenced in a study of T cell changes during pregnancy in multiple sclerosis. Profiling relied on immunoSEQ multiplex PCR, and the TCRdb table lists in-frame clones only, not all of them. This sample has around 32,000 clones, with 87% found just once. Sample: CD8+ T cells from peripheral blood mononuclear cells, taken before pregnancy. The receptor set was obtained from a female donor with multiple sclerosis, enrolled in a pregnancy study.

J is TRBJ2-2 and V is TRBV7-8; D is possibly TRBD1 (5 bases). The germline V gene encodes CDR1 SGHVS and CDR2 FQNEAQ. The CDR3 consists of 15 residues. With 3 bases removed from V and 4 bases from J, the gap between germline ends came to 12 bases. CDR3 sequence reads: CASSFLQGVTGELFF. CDR3 in DNA: TGTGCCAGCAGCTTCTTGCAGGGCGTCACCGGGGAGCTGTTTTTT.

The V call is TRBV7-9, the J call TRBJ1-1; no reliable D call. The V and J ends lost 5 bases and 1 base respectively, with 14 bases between them. CDR1 and CDR2 from the germline V gene are SEHNR and FQNEAQ (reference sequence). This CDR3 contains 15 residues. This CDR3 reads CASSPAVGRNTEAFF. In DNA, the CDR3 is TGTGCCAGCAGCCCCGCGGTGGGTCGGAACACTGAAGCTTTCTTT.

The rearrangement links TRBV7-2 to TRBJ2-7, with D unresolved. Trimming stripped 2 bases from V and 2 bases from J, with 22 bases between. The CDR3 contains 18 residues. Germline V gene data show CDR1 as SGHTA and CDR2 as FQGNSA. In nucleotides, the CDR3 is TGTGCCAGCAGCTTACTCCCACCCCCAGGCGAATTACCCTACGAGCAGTACTTC. Its protein product is CASSLLPPPGELPYEQYF. Variable domain in full (rest from reference TRBV7-2 and TRBJ2-7): GAGVSQSPSNKVTEKGKDVELRCDPISGHTALYWYRQSLGQGLEFLIYFQGNSAPDKSGLPSDRFSAERTGGSVSTLTIQRTQQEDSAVYLCASSLLPPPGELPYEQYFGPGTRLTVT.

In its sample, this clone was seen a few times. The chain recombines TRBV7-9 with TRBJ2-5, with TRBD1 matching 9 bases. V was clipped by 4 bases and J by 5 bases; unmatched bases: 2. CDR3 length: 13 amino acids. Germline V gives CDR1 SEHNR, CDR2 FQNEAQ (reference sequence). CDR3 protein: CASSSDRGETQYF. CDR3 nucleotide sequence: TGTGCCAGCAGCTCCGACAGGGGGGAGACCCAGTACTTC.

The sample holds one count of this clone. The chain couples TRBV18 to TRBJ2-7; TRBD2 is a possible D gene (5 bases). V lost 4 bases and J lost 3, with 13 bases in between. This CDR3 region has 14 residues. Germline V lookup: CDR1 KGHSH, CDR2 LQKENI. In nucleotides, the CDR3 is TGTGCCAGCTCACAATCCAGCGGTGGCTACGAGCAGTACTTC. Translation gives CASSQSSGGYEQYF.